The 7 T cell receptor beta chains presented below share a single source sample, sequenced in a study of esophageal squamous cell carcinoma under preoperative chemotherapy. MiXCR, applied by TCRdb to the PCR reads, yields one record per CDR3 protein. The table includes about 30,000 distinct CDR3 sequences, roughly 48% detected once. Time point in this sample: before preoperative PTX-NDP chemotherapy. Collection of the sample occurred from a patient given preoperative chemotherapy. These receptors all come from a human donor with esophageal squamous cell carcinoma. The donor label of this sample is uncertain.

This rearrangement joins TRBV25-1 to TRBJ2-1, with 10 bases aligning to TRBD2. The germline gives CDR1 MGHDK, CDR2 SYGVNS. The CDR3 runs 15 residues. V trimming: 5 bases; J trimming: 7 bases; junction bases outside the gene matches: 8. The CDR3 spells CASSTGAGGGNEQFF. CDR3 in DNA: TGTGCCAGCAGTACCGGAGCGGGGGGGGGGAATGAGCAGTTCTTC. The whole variable domain, remainder taken from reference TRBV25-1 and TRBJ2-1, is EADIYQTPRYLVIGTGKKITLECSQTMGHDKMYWYQQDPGMELHLIHYSYGVNSTEKGDLSSESTVSRIRTEHFPLTLESARPSHTSQYLCASSTGAGGGNEQFFGPGTRLTVL.

This clonotype was seen only once. The V gene is TRBV5-4, the J gene TRBJ2-7; D might be TRBD2 (6 bases). V gave up 5 bases and J gave up 0 bases, with 30 bases separating them. The CDR3 runs 20 residues. Per germline, CDR1 SGHNT and CDR2 YYREEE (reference sequence). Here the CDR3 reads CASSLQEGWGAVKSSYEQYF. In DNA form, the CDR3 reads TGTGCCAGCAGTCTTCAGGAGGGGTGGGGAGCGGTGAAAAGCTCCTACGAGCAGTACTTC.

This clonotype turned up a few times. The chain joins TRBV7-8 to TRBJ2-5; 13 bases are shared with TRBD2. The DNA end is more similar to TRBJ2-7, so the J call may be wrong. Per germline, CDR1 SGHVS and CDR2 FQNEAQ. The CDR3 runs 16 residues. The CDR3 sequence is CASSSTPGLAGDEQYF. The CDR3 nucleotides read TGTGCCAGCAGCTCTACCCCCGGACTAGCGGGAGACGAGCAGTACTTC.

A note on this clonotype: Here the CDR3 omits its conserved ending phenylalanine or tryptophan, so a read error is the likely source. The limits of the CDR3 on the DNA are not certain, so only TCRdb's listed CDR3 is given. This sequence joins TRBV7-8 and TRBJ2-5; the D call TRBD2 from the table was never checked on the DNA. The CDR3 contains 16 residues when both ends are counted. Germline CDR1 reads SGHVS; CDR2 reads FQNEAQ. The CDR3 protein is CASSPPSSGRQETRYS.

This clonotype was detected ten times or more. The rearrangement joins TRBV12-3 or TRBV12-4 to TRBJ1-5; D is uncertain. V lost 4 bases to trimming and J lost 6 bases, with 10 bases between them. The CDR3 contains 13 residues. This chain's CDR3 is CASSSPRGQPQHF. The CDR3 bases are TGTGCCAGCAGTTCACCCCGGGGTCAGCCCCAGCATTTT.

V usage is TRBV7-9 and J usage is TRBJ2-2; D is uncertain. Near its end, the DNA agrees better with TRBJ2-3, so the J call may be wrong. In germline, CDR1 is SEHNR, CDR2 FQNEAQ (reference sequence). The CDR3 runs to 15 residues. The CDR3 DNA sequence: TGTGCCAGCAGCTTAGAGGATGTGAGGACCGATACGCAGTATTTT. Its translation: CASSLEDVRTDTQYF.

In its sample, this clonotype was seen many times. The V call is TRBV6-5, the J call TRBJ2-1, with 11 bases lining up with TRBD2. Trimming at V came to 7 bases and at J to 12 bases, leaving 14 bases not matched to a gene. Germline V gene data show CDR1 as MNHEY and CDR2 as SVGAGI. The CDR3 has 15 residues. The CDR3 DNA sequence: TGTGCCAGCACCAAGACTAGCGGGACTGAGAGGGTGCAGTTCTTC. Translation: CASTKTSGTERVQFF.